What follows describes a single T cell receptor (beta chain). The CDR3 length is 14 residues. Germline V lookup: CDR1 SGHTA, CDR2 FQGNSA. Trimming took 5 bases from V and 7 from J, leaving 14 bases between them. Only in-frame clones appear in the TCRdb table, and some are missing; sequencing was by immunoSEQ multiplex PCR. This table has some 480,000 clones, approximately 79% appearing once. The data were taken from a study of shared clonotypes between healthy human individuals. The chain combines TRBV7-2 with TRBJ2-2; D perhaps matches TRBD1 (5 bases). The TCR originated in a woman aged 40-49 years in good health. Some clones in this sample may be carry-over from other donors' samples. The sequenced sample was PBMCs. The chain's CDR3 is CASSTRAGFGELFF. CDR3 bases: TGTGCCAGCAGCACACGGGCAGGGTTCGGGGAGCTGTTTTTT.